This note documents a single TCR beta chain sequence. Its cognate antigen is unknown. From the PCR reads, TCRdb called clonotypes with MiXCR, one entry per CDR3 protein. This sample has some 590,000 distinct CDR3 sequences, with over 25% found just once. This entry is derived from a study of molecular identifiers for immune sequencing clone quantification. Study information: Naive CD8 RNA (approximately 20,000 or 100,000 cells) was divided into five aliquots, with four sequenced.

Study-level points and caveats: Clones carrying above 20 RNA copies accounted for over 98% of effector molecules, under 1% in naive cells. Sharing of a barcode by identical TCR molecules could cause highly expanded clone sizes to be underestimated. In a background of around 1 million naive cells, spiked Jurkat TCR RNA from one cell was reportedly detectable.

CDR1 is MNHEY and CDR2 is SVGEGT in the germline V gene. This CDR3 has 18 residues. V lost 3 bases, J lost 5 bases, and 23 bases lay in between. V is TRBV6-2 or TRBV6-3 and J is TRBJ1-5; D not certain. The sequenced sample was naive CD8+ T cells from blood, with Jurkat cell RNA spiked in. This sample's subset: FACS-sorted CD8+CD4-CCR7+CD45RA+ naive T cells. The sequence was collected from a human donor in good health. Some libraries in this study had Jurkat cell RNA spiked in. The CDR3 loop reads CASSYEVKLGTSHQPQHF. As DNA, the CDR3 is TGTGCCAGCAGTTATGAGGTTAAGCTGGGCACCTCGCATCAGCCCCAGCATTTT.